This passage covers 21 T cell receptor beta chains from one sample sequenced in a study of blood T cells in healthy people across ages. A second PCR of roughly 7 to 11 cycles used a sample-barcoded 5' primer and a J-beta primer mix. TCRdb ran MiXCR on the 5' RACE reads and lists one entry per CDR3 protein. Seen here are 1.5 million or so distinct CDR3 sequences, approximately 40% observed once, and the top ten hold approximately 7.9%. Sequencing was performed on blood. Every receptor here comes from a young woman in good health.

The rearrangement links TRBV29-1 to TRBJ2-5; 7 bases align to TRBD2. The CDR3 sequence is 11 residues long. Trimming cost V 5 bases and J 5 bases; bases outside gene matches: 2. The germline gives CDR1 SQVTM, CDR2 ANQGSEA. The CDR3 coding sequence is TGCAGCGTTCGGGGGGTGGAGACCCAGTACTTC. Amino acid sequence: CSVRGVETQYF.

This clonotype was detected only a few times. The V call is TRBV12-3 or TRBV12-4, the J call TRBJ2-3; TRBD2 aligns across 7 bases. The CDR3 spans 15 residues. The V gene end was trimmed by 6 bases and the J gene end by 2 bases; junction bases not matched to a gene: 8. This CDR3 is CASRPLAAITDTQYF. CDR3 nucleotides: TGTGCCAGCAGACCGCTAGCGGCCATCACAGATACGCAGTATTTT.

The chain is built from TRBV25-1 and TRBJ2-1; the D is unclear. V lost 4 bases and J lost 7, with 11 bases in between. Per the germline V gene, CDR1 is MGHDK and CDR2 is SYGVNS. This CDR3 comprises 13 residues. The CDR3 protein is CASSATGLNEQFF. CDR3 nucleotide sequence: TGTGCCAGCAGTGCGACCGGGCTAAATGAGCAGTTCTTC. Combining the CDR3 with reference TRBV25-1 and TRBJ2-1 gives the whole variable domain EADIYQTPRYLVIGTGKKITLECSQTMGHDKMYWYQQDPGMELHLIHYSYGVNSTEKGDLSSESTVSRIRTEHFPLTLESARPSHTSQYLCASSATGLNEQFFGPGTRLTVL.

This clonotype was detected only a few times. The V and J genes are TRBV20-1 and TRBJ1-1; 10 bases line up with TRBD1. Germline values: CDR1 DFQATT, CDR2 SNEGSKA (reference sequence). J gave up 6 bases and V 6 bases, and 7 bases lay outside the gene matches. The CDR3 length is 13 residues. Written as DNA, the CDR3 is TGCAGTGCACACCGGGACAGGGGACCTGAAGCTTTCTTT. This translates into CSAHRDRGPEAFF.

V and J are TRBV7-6 and TRBJ1-2, with D possibly being TRBD1 (6 bases). This CDR3 has 14 amino acids. Germline CDR1 and CDR2: SGHVS and FNYEAQ. V dropped 1 base and J dropped 3 bases, with 9 bases sitting between them. The DNA for the CDR3 is TGTGCCAGCAGCTTAGGGGGGGCTGACTATGGCTACACCTTC. It codes for CASSLGGADYGYTF. The variable domain in full, with the rest retrieved from reference TRBV7-6 and TRBJ1-2, is GAGVSQSPRYKVTKRGQDVALRCDPISGHVSLYWYRQALGQGPEFLTYFNYEAQQDKSGLPNDRFSAERPEGSISTLTIQRTEQRDSAMYRCASSLGGADYGYTFGSGTRLTVV.

This chain joins TRBV24-1 and TRBJ2-2; the D gene is possibly TRBD2 (6 bases). CDR3 length equals 15 residues. V lost 2 bases to trimming and J lost 6 bases, with 12 bases between them. Germline assignment: CDR1 KGHDR and CDR2 SFDVKD. The CDR3 sequence is CATSDSTSFSGELFF. The CDR3 DNA reads as TGTGCCACCAGTGATTCGACTAGTTTCTCCGGGGAGCTGTTTTTT.

This clonotype was counted only a few times. V is TRBV27 and J is TRBJ2-7; perhaps TRBD2 as D (6 bases). The CDR3 sequence is 13 residues long. Germline V gives CDR1 MNHEY, CDR2 SMNVEV (reference sequence). Trimming took 8 bases from V and 1 from J, leaving 12 bases between them. The CDR3 DNA sequence: TGTGCCAGCGCCTTCGGGGGATCCTACGAGCAGTACTTC. It yields the protein CASAFGGSYEQYF.

V gene TRBV12-3 or TRBV12-4 combines with J gene TRBJ1-2, with 9 bases that match TRBD1. J gave up 8 bases and V 4 bases, and 8 bases lay outside the gene matches. The CDR3 is made up of 14 amino acids. Here the CDR3 reads CASSSGQGVRGYTF. For the CDR3, the DNA is TGTGCCAGCAGTTCGGGACAGGGAGTAAGGGGCTACACCTTC.

This clonotype was seen a handful of times. This chain links TRBV6-5 with TRBJ2-7; 8 nucleotides match TRBD1. CDR3 length: 15 amino acids. CDR1 MNHEY and CDR2 SVGAGI come from the germline V gene. J was trimmed by 4 bases and V by 0 bases; bases with no gene match: 5. The DNA of the CDR3 is TGTGCCAGCAGTTACTCTCCAGGGGGCGATTACGAGCAGTACTTC. It is translated as CASSYSPGGDYEQYF.

The gene calls are TRBV9 and TRBJ2-7; D is unclear. Germline CDR1 and CDR2: SGDLS and YYNGEE. V was pared by 0 bases and J by 10 bases, with 14 bases between. The CDR3 covers 13 residues. The CDR3, as DNA: TGTGCCAGCAGCGTAGATCCGGGCTCCCAACAGTACTTC. This sequence encodes CASSVDPGSQQYF.

This chain uses TRBV12-3 or TRBV12-4 with TRBJ2-7; 12 positions match TRBD2. The CDR3 length is 17 residues. The junction had 16 bases not matched to a gene; V was cut back by 6 bases and J by 7 bases. The CDR3 loop is CASSPTSGGNRDNEQYF. The CDR3 nucleotides are TGTGCCAGCAGCCCGACTAGCGGGGGAAACCGAGACAATGAGCAGTACTTC.

The chain joins TRBV7-2 to TRBJ2-1, with 7 nucleotides matching TRBD2. The J call may not be correct, given that the DNA end is closer to TRBJ2-7. The CDR3 has 15 amino acids. The germline V gene has CDR1 SGHTA and CDR2 FQGNSA. CDR3 residues: CASSLGTGGYNEQYF. CDR3 coding DNA: TGTGCCAGCAGCTTAGGGACGGGAGGCTACAATGAGCAGTACTTC.

CDR3 in DNA: TGTGCCAGCAGTAAATCGACAGGGCTGGAGACCCAGTACTTC. This codes for CASSKSTGLETQYF. V usage is TRBV12-3 or TRBV12-4 and J usage is TRBJ2-5; 7 bases agree with TRBD1. The CDR3 has 14 amino acids. After removal of 5 bases from V and 5 bases from J, the junction contained 8 bases not matched to a gene.

This clonotype came up a few times. The rearrangement joins TRBV20-1 to TRBJ2-5; D remains unclear. The CDR3 totals 12 residues. Per the germline V gene, CDR1 is DFQATT and CDR2 is SNEGSKA (reference sequence). Trimming took 3 bases from V and 5 from J, leaving 10 bases between them. CDR3 DNA: TGCAGTGCTAGTGGGCAGGCGGAGACCCAGTACTTC. It is translated as CSASGQAETQYF.

This clonotype was detected ten times or more. V and J are TRBV10-3 and TRBJ2-3; the D gene is possibly TRBD2 (5 bases). The CDR3 runs to 12 residues. The V gene's germline CDR1 is ENHRY and CDR2 SYGVKD. The ends were cut back, 8 bases at V and 5 bases at J, with 11 bases in the middle. The DNA for the CDR3 is TGTGCCATCGGCCTAGAGGGAGATACGCAGTATTTT. It translates to CAIGLEGDTQYF.

The V gene is TRBV6-5, the J gene TRBJ1-4; D remains ambiguous. V lost 6 bases, J lost 0 bases, and 11 bases lay in between. CDR3 size: 15 residues. The V gene's germline CDR1 is MNHEY and CDR2 SVGAGI. CDR3 sequence (DNA): TGTGCCAGCAGAACATTCACCGCAACTAATGAAAAACTGTTTTTT. Protein: CASRTFTATNEKLFF.

The chain uses TRBV6-2 or TRBV6-3 and TRBJ2-1; TRBD1 might be the D (6 bases). CDR3 length: 14 residues. CDR1 MNHEY and CDR2 SVGEGT come from the germline V gene. The germline V and J ends were trimmed by 7 bases and 2 bases, with 12 bases remaining between them. The CDR3 nucleotides read TGTGCCAGCACCCACAGGGTACCCTACAATGAGCAGTTCTTC. Encoded protein: CASTHRVPYNEQFF.

This clonotype was counted between two and nine times. The chain uses TRBV20-1 and TRBJ2-3, with 7 bases matching TRBD2. With 6 bases clipped from V and 6 bases from J, the junction kept 12 bases outside the gene matches. CDR3 length: 14 amino acids. Germline V CDR1 and CDR2: DFQATT, SNEGSKA (reference sequence). The CDR3 DNA follows: TGCAGTGCCTTACAGCGGGACGTTGGGGATACGCAGTATTTT. As protein: CSALQRDVGDTQYF.

The V call is TRBV12-3 or TRBV12-4, the J call TRBJ1-1, with D tentatively TRBD1 (6 bases). This CDR3 spans 15 amino acids. V lost 3 bases to trimming and J lost 1 base, with 12 bases between them. DNA of the CDR3: TGTGCCAGCAGTTTCCCAGGGGCTGGGAACACTGAAGCTTTCTTT. It is translated as CASSFPGAGNTEAFF.

The rearrangement links TRBV11-1 to TRBJ2-5, with a tentative D call TRBD1 (5 bases). Trimming pared 5 bases from V and 11 bases from J, leaving 21 bases between. Germline values: CDR1 SGHAT, CDR2 FQDESV (reference sequence). The CDR3 runs 14 residues. CDR3 in amino acids: CASSVGHPLGEQYF. The CDR3 DNA is TGTGCCAGCAGCGTAGGACACCCCCTTGGTGAGCAGTACTTC.

V usage is TRBV5-1 and J usage is TRBJ1-1; 8 bases line up with TRBD1. In germline, CDR1 is SGHRS, CDR2 YFSETQ. With 4 bases clipped from V and 1 base from J, the junction kept 6 bases outside the gene matches. The CDR3 sequence is 15 residues long. CDR3 in amino acids: CASSGTGFRNTEAFF. In DNA form, the CDR3 reads TGCGCCAGCAGCGGGACAGGCTTTCGGAACACTGAAGCTTTCTTT.